One sample yielded the 21 T cell receptor beta chains listed below, sequenced in a study of Graves' ophthalmopathy and Graves' hyperthyroidism. Researchers took RNA transcripts and amplified TCR beta CDR3 regions from them. An opening RT-PCR round employed HTBI primers and preceded a second-round multiplex PCR. TCRdb re-analysed the multiplex PCR reads in MiXCR, keeping a single row per CDR3 protein. The sample includes 500,000 to 700,000 distinct CDR3 sequences, 20% to 25% of them seen just once. The sample comprised peripheral blood. The receptors come from a young woman with stable Graves' hyperthyroidism. Some clones in this sample may be carry-over from other donors' samples.

The genes are TRBV6-1 and TRBJ1-2; no clear D. The germline gives CDR1 MNHNS, CDR2 SASEGT. V dropped 6 bases and J dropped 4 bases, with 12 bases sitting between them. The CDR3 contains 13 residues. The CDR3 DNA sequence: TGTGCCAGCAGAGACGGGTGGACCTATGGCTACACCTTC. Its translation: CASRDGWTYGYTF.

This clonotype has ten or more counts. This chain uses TRBV7-9 with TRBJ1-2; D ambiguous. The CDR3 is 13 amino acids. Per germline, CDR1 SEHNR and CDR2 FQNEAQ (reference sequence). Trimming pared 3 bases from V and 3 bases from J, leaving 8 bases between. The CDR3 sequence: CASSFGDDYGYTF. The CDR3 nucleotides read TGTGCCAGCAGCTTTGGTGACGACTATGGCTACACCTTC.

V is TRBV27 and J is TRBJ1-2, with 10 bases that match TRBD1. CDR1 is MNHEY and CDR2 is SMNVEV in the germline V gene (reference sequence). The CDR3 runs 16 residues. V lost 5 bases and J lost 7; bases outside the gene matches: 13. The CDR3 nucleotides read TGTGCCAGCAGTCCTCAGACGACAGGGGGCTCCGGTGGCTACACCTTC. Encoded protein: CASSPQTTGGSGGYTF.

Comment on this clonotype: The germline gene is not matched at one end of the junction; a read error may be the cause. CDR3 loop: CASAYTTSEACF. In DNA, the CDR3 is TGCGCCAGCGCCTACACCACAAGTGAAGCTTGCTTT. The V and J genes are TRBV10-2 and TRBJ1-1, with D uncertain. CDR1 and CDR2 from the germline V gene are WSHSY and SAAADI. The CDR3 contains 12 residues.

This clonotype was detected many times. The chain joins TRBV27 to TRBJ1-2; tentative D call: TRBD1 (5 bases). The CDR3 contains 13 residues. Germline CDR1 MNHEY, CDR2 SMNVEV (reference sequence). V was trimmed by 2 bases and J by 6 bases, leaving 10 bases between them. Written as DNA, the CDR3 is TGTGCCAGCAGTTTAAGGGGAGGGGATGGCTACACCTTC. Translating gives CASSLRGGDGYTF.

This clonotype was counted ten times or more. The rearrangement joins TRBV6-2 or TRBV6-3 to TRBJ1-2; D remains ambiguous. V was shortened by 5 bases and J by 4 bases, with 14 bases between the two germline ends. This CDR3 is built from 14 residues. CDR1 is MNHEY and CDR2 is SVGEGT in the germline V gene. CDR3 DNA: TGTGCCAGCAGTCGATCAACTGCTAGCTATGGCTACACCTTC. Translating gives CASSRSTASYGYTF.

There are many counts of this clonotype. The chain has TRBV6-2 or TRBV6-3 and TRBJ1-2; D is unresolved. This CDR3 contains 12 residues. V shed 4 bases and J shed 5 bases, with 8 bases lying between them. Germline V lookup: CDR1 MNHEY, CDR2 SVGEGT. The CDR3 DNA reads TGTGCCAGCAGTTCTCCAGCGTATGGCTACACCTTC. Its protein is CASSSPAYGYTF.

The V and J genes are TRBV6-5 and TRBJ1-2; D uncertain. The CDR3 is 13 amino acids. Germline-derived CDR1 and CDR2 are MNHEY and SVGAGI. Between the trimmed V and J ends, which lost 3 bases and 6 bases, there was a span of 11 bases. The CDR3 DNA follows: TGTGCCAGCAGTTATGGTTCGGCGGATGGCTACACCTTC. Amino acids: CASSYGSADGYTF.

This clonotype came up many times. This chain links TRBV6-1 with TRBJ2-7; 9 nucleotides match TRBD2. The CDR3 consists of 14 residues. The germline gives CDR1 MNHNS, CDR2 SASEGT. Trimming cost V 4 bases and J 0 bases; bases outside gene matches: 1. The CDR3: CASSVTSGSYEQYF. CDR3 bases: TGTGCCAGCAGTGTGACTAGCGGCTCCTACGAGCAGTACTTC.

The CDR3 region has the DNA TGTGCCAGCAGTTATGACGTAGTATGGGGCACTGAAGCTTTCTTT. Amino acid sequence: CASSYDVVWGTEAFF. This chain links TRBV6-2 or TRBV6-3 with TRBJ1-1; D is undetermined. This CDR3 region has 15 residues. V was shortened by 3 bases and J by 4 bases, with 15 bases between the two germline ends. Germline values: CDR1 MNHEY, CDR2 SVGEGT.

This clonotype was seen ten or more times. The chain employs TRBV20-1 and TRBJ2-5; no clear D. V lost 4 bases and J 2 bases, leaving 17 bases between the germline ends. CDR3 length: 15 residues. Per the germline V gene, CDR1 is DFQATT and CDR2 is SNEGSKA (reference sequence). CDR3 region: CSAIDFNVGQETQYF. DNA for the CDR3: TGCAGTGCTATCGATTTTAATGTGGGGCAAGAGACCCAGTACTTC.

This clonotype came up a few times. The V gene is TRBV7-6, the J gene TRBJ2-2; perhaps TRBD1 as D (6 bases). This CDR3 region has 19 residues. Germline CDR1 reads SGHVS; CDR2 reads FNYEAQ. V was shortened by 1 base and J by 1 base, with 19 bases between the two germline ends. As DNA, the CDR3 is TGTGCCAGCAGCTTAGTAACGGGCCAAAGCAGGGGGAACACCGGGGAGCTGTTTTTT. Translation: CASSLVTGQSRGNTGELFF.

This clonotype was picked up many times. The genes are TRBV19 and TRBJ2-5; D gene uncertain. The V gene lost 11 bases and the J gene lost 0 bases, with 10 bases spanning the gap. CDR1 and CDR2 from the germline V gene are LNHDA and SQIVND (reference sequence). The CDR3 is 12 residues long. The CDR3 sequence: CASGRYQETQYF. CDR3 bases: TGTGCCTCTGGAAGGTACCAAGAGACCCAGTACTTC.

This clonotype was found many times. This chain links TRBV11-2 with TRBJ2-7; D is possibly TRBD1 (5 bases). The germline CDR1 and CDR2 sequences are SGHAT and FQNNGV. The CDR3 runs 13 residues. V was clipped by 5 bases and J by 3 bases, with 11 bases between them. The CDR3 sequence: CASSRTRGYEQYF. DNA of the CDR3: TGTGCCAGCAGCCGTACAAGGGGCTACGAGCAGTACTTC.

This chain connects TRBV11-2 to TRBJ2-2, with 11 bases fitting TRBD2. With 1 base clipped from V and 4 bases from J, the junction kept 2 bases outside the gene matches. The germline gives CDR1 SGHAT, CDR2 FQNNGV. The CDR3 has 16 residues. The CDR3 DNA reads TGTGCCAGCAGCTTAGGACTAGCGGGAAGCACCGGGGAGCTGTTTTTT. Its protein product is CASSLGLAGSTGELFF.

This sequence joins TRBV30 and TRBJ1-5; TRBD1 might be the D (5 bases). The CDR3 loop spans 14 amino acids. The V end lost 1 base, the J end lost 5 bases, and 12 bases lay between the germline ends. Germline V gives CDR1 GTSNPN, CDR2 SVGIG (reference sequence). The CDR3 DNA is TGTGCCTGGAGTGGTACAGGAGGGTATCAGCCCCAGCATTTT. Protein sequence: CAWSGTGGYQPQHF.

This clonotype was found many times. The rearrangement joins TRBV2 to TRBJ1-6; possible D gene TRBD1, 5 bases. This CDR3 comprises 15 residues. Germline CDR1 reads SNHLY; CDR2 reads FYNNEI. Trimming pared 0 bases from V and 10 bases from J, leaving 13 bases between. The CDR3 DNA is TGTGCCAGCAGTGAAGCGCTTGGGGGGGAATCACCCCTCCACTTT. Protein: CASSEALGGESPLHF.

This clonotype was detected a few times. The rearrangement joins TRBV11-2 to TRBJ2-7; D is unclear. Trimming left V 5 bases short and J 2 bases short, with 7 bases between. Looked up from germline, CDR1 is SGHAT and CDR2 is FQNNGV. The CDR3 totals 12 residues. CDR3 in DNA: TGTGCCAGCAGCGAATCCCCCTACGAGCAGTACTTC. This encodes CASSESPYEQYF.

The table lists this clonotype with many counts. The V and J genes are TRBV10-3 and TRBJ2-7; D is perhaps TRBD2 (6 bases). Trimming stripped 10 bases from V and 2 bases from J, with 15 bases between. This CDR3 has 13 residues. Germline V lookup: CDR1 ENHRY, CDR2 SYGVKD. The DNA for the CDR3 is TGTGCCACTAGGGAGGCCCATGCCTACGAGCAGTACTTC. Protein: CATREAHAYEQYF.

This clonotype was observed a handful of times. Given a much more abundant clone one base away, this may be a read error. The chain combines TRBV7-2 with TRBJ1-3, with D perhaps TRBD1 (6 bases). CDR3 size: 15 residues. Germline V gene data show CDR1 as SGHTA and CDR2 as FQGNSA. The CDR3 here is CASSASGTTGNAIYF. The DNA of the CDR3 is TGTGCCAGCAGCGCCTCCGGGACAACTGGAAACGCCATATATTTT.

The gene calls are TRBV11-2 and TRBJ1-3; possible D gene TRBD1, 5 bases. CDR3 size: 15 residues. Trimming stripped 6 bases from V and 0 bases from J, with 12 bases between. Germline V lookup: CDR1 SGHAT, CDR2 FQNNGV. The CDR3 protein is CASRVDRSSGNTIYF. The CDR3 DNA sequence: TGTGCCAGCAGGGTTGACAGAAGCTCTGGAAACACCATATATTTT.